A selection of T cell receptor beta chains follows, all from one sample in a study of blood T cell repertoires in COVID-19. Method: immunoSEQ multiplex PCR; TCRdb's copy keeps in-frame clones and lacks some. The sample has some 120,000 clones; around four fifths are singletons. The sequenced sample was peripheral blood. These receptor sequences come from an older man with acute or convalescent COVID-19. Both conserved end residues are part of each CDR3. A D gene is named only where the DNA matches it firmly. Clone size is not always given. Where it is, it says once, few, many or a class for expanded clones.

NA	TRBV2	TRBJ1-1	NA	CASRPQGRQNTEAFF	TGTGCCAGCAGACCACAGGGACGGCAGAACACTGAAGCTTTCTTT
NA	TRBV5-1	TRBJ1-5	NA	CASSSKPGQGQPQHF	TGCGCCAGCAGCTCCAAACCAGGGCAAGGACAGCCCCAGCATTTT
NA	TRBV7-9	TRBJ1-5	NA	CASSFGRLSNQPQHF	TGTGCCAGCAGCTTCGGCAGGCTGAGCAATCAGCCCCAGCATTTT
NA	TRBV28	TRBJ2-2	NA	CASSLMDSNTGELFF	TGTGCCAGCAGTTTAATGGACAGTAACACCGGGGAGCTGTTTTTT
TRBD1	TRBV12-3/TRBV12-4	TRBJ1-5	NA	CASRLTGTQPQHF	TGTGCCAGCAGGTTGACAGGGACTCAGCCCCAGCATTTT
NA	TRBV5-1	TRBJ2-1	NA	CASSFSYNEQFF	TGCGCCAGCAGCTTCAGCTACAATGAGCAGTTCTTC
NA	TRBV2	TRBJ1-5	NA	CASRGDRTNQPQHF	TGTGCCAGCAGAGGTGACAGAACAAATCAGCCCCAGCATTTT
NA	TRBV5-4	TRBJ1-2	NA	CASSRGLSENYGYTF	TGTGCCAGCAGCCGAGGACTTTCAGAGAACTATGGCTACACCTTC
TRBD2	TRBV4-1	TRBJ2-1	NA	CASSQGSTGGPADEQFF	TGCGCCAGCAGCCAAGGGAGTACGGGAGGACCCGCCGATGAGCAGTTCTTC
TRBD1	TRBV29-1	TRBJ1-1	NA	CSVNRGLNTEAFF	TGCAGCGTGAACAGGGGTTTGAACACTGAAGCTTTCTTT
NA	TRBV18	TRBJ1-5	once	CASSRSDSQPQHF	TGTGCCAGCTCACGTTCAGACTCTCAGCCCCAGCATTTT
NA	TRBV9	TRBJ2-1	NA	CASSPQLGPPDNEQFF	TGTGCCAGCAGCCCCCAACTAGGCCCTCCCGACAATGAGCAGTTCTTC
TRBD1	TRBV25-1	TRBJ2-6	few	CASSKQGSVSGANVLTF	TGTGCCAGCAGCAAACAGGGGTCGGTATCTGGGGCCAACGTCCTGACTTTC
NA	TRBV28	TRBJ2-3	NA	CASSLGQSSTDTQYF	TGTGCCAGCAGTCTGGGGCAAAGTAGCACAGATACGCAGTATTTT
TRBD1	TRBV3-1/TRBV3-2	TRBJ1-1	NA	CASSQLTGGNTEAFF	TGTGCCAGCAGCCAATTAACAGGGGGGAACACTGAAGCTTTCTTT
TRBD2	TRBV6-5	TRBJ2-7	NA	CASRITLADSYEQYF	TGTGCCAGCAGAATCACTCTAGCGGATTCCTACGAGCAGTACTTC
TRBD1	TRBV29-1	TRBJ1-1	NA	CSVTRTGGFTEAFF	TGCAGCGTTACCCGGACAGGGGGCTTCACTGAAGCTTTCTTT
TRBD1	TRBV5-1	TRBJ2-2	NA	CASSRDRGGTGELFF	TGCGCCAGCAGCCGGGACAGGGGTGGCACCGGGGAGCTGTTTTTT
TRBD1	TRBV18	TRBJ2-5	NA	CASSTGGKETQYF	TGTGCCAGCTCAACAGGGGGAAAAGAGACCCAGTACTTC
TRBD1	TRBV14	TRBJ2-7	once	CASSPRDRGLYEQYF	TGTGCCAGCAGCCCCCGGGACAGGGGGCTGTACGAGCAGTACTTC
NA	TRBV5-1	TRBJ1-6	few	CASSLDPGANSPLHF	TGCGCCAGCAGCTTGGACCCAGGGGCTAATTCACCCCTCCACTTT
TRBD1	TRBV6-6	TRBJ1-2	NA	CASSTTGGNYGYTF	TGTGCCAGCAGTACGACAGGGGGTAACTATGGCTACACCTTC
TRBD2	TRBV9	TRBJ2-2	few	CASSYTSGGATGELFF	TGTGCCAGCAGCTACACTAGCGGGGGGGCGACCGGGGAGCTGTTTTTT
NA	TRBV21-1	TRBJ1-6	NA	CASSKGGTAKSPLHF	TGTGCCAGCAGCAAAGGTGGGACAGCTAAGTCACCCCTCCACTTT
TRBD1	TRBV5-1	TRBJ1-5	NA	CASSSQGDQPQHF	TGCGCCAGCAGCTCTCAGGGGGATCAGCCCCAGCATTTT
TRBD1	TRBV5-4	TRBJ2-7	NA	CASSSGQVNIEQYF	TGTGCCAGCAGCTCGGGACAGGTGAATATCGAGCAGTACTTC
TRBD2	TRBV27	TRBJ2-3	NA	CASSWSAGVDTQYF	TGTGCCAGCAGTTGGTCAGCGGGAGTCGACACGCAGTATTTT
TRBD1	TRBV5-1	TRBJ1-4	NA	CASSWTGGDNEKLFF	TGCGCCAGCAGCTGGACAGGGGGCGATAATGAAAAACTGTTTTTT
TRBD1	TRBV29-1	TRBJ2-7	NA	CSVTTGQGWYEQYF	TGCAGCGTGACCACGGGACAGGGATGGTACGAGCAGTACTTC
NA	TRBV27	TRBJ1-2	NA	CASSVAQTNSYGYTF	TGTGCCAGCAGTGTGGCCCAGACAAACAGCTATGGCTACACCTTC
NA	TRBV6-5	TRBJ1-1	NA	CASSPGTRNTEAFF	TGTGCCAGCAGCCCCGGGACAAGGAACACTGAAGCTTTCTTT
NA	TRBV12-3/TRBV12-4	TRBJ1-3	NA	CASSLRDTIYF	TGTGCCAGCAGTTTAAGAGACACCATATATTTT
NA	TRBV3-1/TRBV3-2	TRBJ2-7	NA	CASSQATGSYEQYF	TGTGCCAGCAGCCAGGCCACGGGGTCCTACGAGCAGTACTTC
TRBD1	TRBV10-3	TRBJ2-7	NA	CAISERQGDEQYF	TGTGCCATCAGTGAGAGACAGGGGGACGAGCAGTACTTC
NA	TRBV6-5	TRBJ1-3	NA	CASSWASRAGNTIYF	TGTGCCAGCAGTTGGGCCTCCAGGGCTGGAAACACCATATATTTT
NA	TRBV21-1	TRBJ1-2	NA	CASSKAGYGYTF	TGTGCCAGCAGCAAAGCCGGCTATGGCTACACCTTC
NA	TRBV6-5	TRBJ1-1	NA	CASSYKGAGTEAFF	TGTGCCAGCAGTTACAAGGGAGCGGGCACTGAAGCTTTCTTT
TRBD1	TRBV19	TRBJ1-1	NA	CASSIGGTANLEAFF	TGTGCCAGTAGTATAGGAGGGACAGCGAATTTGGAAGCTTTCTTT
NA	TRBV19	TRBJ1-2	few	CASSRSEQNYGYTF	TGTGCCAGTAGTAGGTCAGAACAAAACTATGGCTACACCTTC